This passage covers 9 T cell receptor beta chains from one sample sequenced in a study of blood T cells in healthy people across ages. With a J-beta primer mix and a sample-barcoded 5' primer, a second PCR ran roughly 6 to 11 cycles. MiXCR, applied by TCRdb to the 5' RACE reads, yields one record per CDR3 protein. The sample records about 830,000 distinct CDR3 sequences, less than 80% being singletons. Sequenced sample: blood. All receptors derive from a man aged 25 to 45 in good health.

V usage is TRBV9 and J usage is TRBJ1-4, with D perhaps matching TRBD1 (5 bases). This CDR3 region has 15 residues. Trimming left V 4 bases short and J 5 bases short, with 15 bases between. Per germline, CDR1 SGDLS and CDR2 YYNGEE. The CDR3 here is CASSLRDGANEKLFF. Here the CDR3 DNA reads TGTGCCAGCAGCCTCCGGGACGGCGCAAATGAAAAACTGTTTTTT.

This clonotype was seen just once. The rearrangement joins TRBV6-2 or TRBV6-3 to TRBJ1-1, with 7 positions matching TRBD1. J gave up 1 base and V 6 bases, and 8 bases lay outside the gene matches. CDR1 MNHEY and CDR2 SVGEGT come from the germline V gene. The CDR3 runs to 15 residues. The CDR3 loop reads CASRKRTGRNTEAFF. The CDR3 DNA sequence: TGTGCCAGCAGAAAAAGGACAGGAAGGAACACTGAAGCTTTCTTT.

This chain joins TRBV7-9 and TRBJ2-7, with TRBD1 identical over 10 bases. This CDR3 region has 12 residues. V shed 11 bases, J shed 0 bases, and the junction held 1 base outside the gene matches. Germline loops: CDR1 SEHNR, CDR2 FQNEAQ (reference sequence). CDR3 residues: CAGQGGSYEQYF. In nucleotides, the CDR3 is TGTGCCGGACAGGGGGGCTCCTACGAGCAGTACTTC.

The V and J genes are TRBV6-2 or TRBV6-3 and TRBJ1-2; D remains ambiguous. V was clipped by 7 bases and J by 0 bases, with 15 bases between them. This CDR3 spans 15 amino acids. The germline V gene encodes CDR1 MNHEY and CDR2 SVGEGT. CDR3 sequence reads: CASTLSPTSNYGYTF. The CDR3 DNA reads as TGTGCCAGCACCCTTTCACCAACGTCTAACTATGGCTACACCTTC.

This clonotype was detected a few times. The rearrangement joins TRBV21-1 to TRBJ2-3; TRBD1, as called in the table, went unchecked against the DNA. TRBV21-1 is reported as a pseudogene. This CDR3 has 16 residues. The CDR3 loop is CASSNLRDSCTDTQYF. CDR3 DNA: TGTGCCAGCAGCAATCTCCGAGACAGTTGCACAGATACGCAGTATTTT.

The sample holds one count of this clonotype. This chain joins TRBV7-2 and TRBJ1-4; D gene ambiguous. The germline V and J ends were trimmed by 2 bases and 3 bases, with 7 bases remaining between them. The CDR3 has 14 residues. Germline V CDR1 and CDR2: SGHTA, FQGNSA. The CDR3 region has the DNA TGTGCCAGCAGCTTAATGAGGGCTAATGAAAAACTGTTTTTT. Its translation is CASSLMRANEKLFF.

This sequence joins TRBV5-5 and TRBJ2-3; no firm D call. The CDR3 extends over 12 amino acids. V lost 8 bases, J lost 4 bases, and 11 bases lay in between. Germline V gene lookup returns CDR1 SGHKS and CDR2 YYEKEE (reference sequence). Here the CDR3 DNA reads TGTGCCAGGCGAGAGATGGCAGATACGCAGTATTTT. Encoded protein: CARREMADTQYF.

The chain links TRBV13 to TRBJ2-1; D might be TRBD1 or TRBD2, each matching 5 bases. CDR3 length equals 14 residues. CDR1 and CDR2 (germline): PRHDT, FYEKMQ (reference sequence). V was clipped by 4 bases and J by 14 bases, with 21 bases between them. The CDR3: CASSYSLEGPKKFF. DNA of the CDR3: TGTGCCAGCAGCTACAGTTTAGAGGGGCCTAAAAAGTTCTTC.

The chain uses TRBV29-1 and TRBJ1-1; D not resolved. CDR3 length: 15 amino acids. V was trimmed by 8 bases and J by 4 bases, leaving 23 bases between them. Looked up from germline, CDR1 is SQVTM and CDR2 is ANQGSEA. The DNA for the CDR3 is TGCAGCTTCCTATACCCGGGCCCCGGGCCCACTGAAGCTTTCTTT. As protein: CSFLYPGPGPTEAFF.